This TCR beta chain was captured by sequencing in a study of metastatic and nonmetastatic thyroid tumors. Using MiXCR, TCRdb re-called clones from the PCR reads. The repertoire has 4,500 to 6,000 clones, around 20% of them found once; the top ten carry roughly 6.3%. Unmatched junction bases numbered 9, after V lost 5 bases and J lost 5 bases. The CDR3 consists of 15 residues. The germline V gene has CDR1 KGHDR and CDR2 SFDVKD. Thyroid surgery was preceded by no treatment in any patient. This clone is deemed medium-sized. The source of this sequence is a female donor with papillary thyroid cancer or a benign thyroid nodule (not recorded which). Some clones in this sample may be carry-over from other donors' samples. Sequenced input: adjacent normal tissue. The rearrangement links TRBV24-1 to TRBJ1-1, with TRBD1 matching over 8 bases. CDR3 residues: CATSAGGRGRTEAFF. The DNA for the CDR3 is TGTGCCACCAGTGCTGGTGGCAGGGGGCGGACTGAAGCTTTCTTT.